This entry concerns a single TCR beta chain. What it binds is unknown. The investigators amplified TCR beta CDR3 regions from RNA transcripts. The HTBI primer set served for first-round RT-PCR of the TCR CDR3. MiXCR, run by TCRdb on the multiplex PCR reads, gives a single entry per CDR3 protein. This sample yields more than 550,000 distinct CDR3 sequences, of which around 15% are seen a single time; about 14% belongs to the top ten. The data were obtained in a study of T cells in Graves' hyperthyroidism and ophthalmopathy. Study-wide background: Peripheral blood specimens were obtained at initial diagnosis, prior to any treatment. General study points: Within blood appeared most thyroid clonotypes that had expanded above 0.001.

The CDR3 has 11 amino acids. V shed 1 base and J shed 12 bases, with 10 bases lying between them. Germline CDR1 GTSNPN, CDR2 SVGIG (reference sequence). Uncontrolled infections, other autoimmune diseases, pregnancy or lactation led to exclusion of patients. Orbital computed tomography and thyroid ultrasound, together with serum TRAb and thyroxine and clinical symptoms, were used for diagnoses. The receptor comes from a man aged 45 to 65 with Graves' hyperthyroidism. Sequencing input: blood. The chain joins TRBV30 to TRBJ2-1; the D is unclear. The CDR3 DNA reads TGTGCCTGGAGTGCCGGTATAGGGCAGTTCTTC. It codes for CAWSAGIGQFF.